This T cell receptor beta chain is drawn from a study of blood T cell repertoires in COVID-19. Study background: The cDNA or gDNA used as material had been derived from T cells, B-cell-depleted T cells, or PBMCs.

Libraries were prepared by immunoSEQ multiplex PCR; TCRdb keeps only in-frame clonotypes and omits some of them. The table includes around 26,000 clones, roughly four fifths detected once. The CDR3 spans 14 residues. The ends were cut back, 0 bases at V and 6 bases at J, with 10 bases in the middle. The germline CDR1 and CDR2 sequences are SGDLS and YYNGEE. Specimen: peripheral blood. This receptor was taken from a human donor in a cohort sampled during active COVID-19. The V gene is TRBV9, the J gene TRBJ2-1; maybe TRBD1 (5 bases). The CDR3 sequence: CASSVGQRTNEQFF. As DNA, the CDR3 is TGTGCCAGCAGCGTAGGACAGAGGACCAATGAGCAGTTCTTC.